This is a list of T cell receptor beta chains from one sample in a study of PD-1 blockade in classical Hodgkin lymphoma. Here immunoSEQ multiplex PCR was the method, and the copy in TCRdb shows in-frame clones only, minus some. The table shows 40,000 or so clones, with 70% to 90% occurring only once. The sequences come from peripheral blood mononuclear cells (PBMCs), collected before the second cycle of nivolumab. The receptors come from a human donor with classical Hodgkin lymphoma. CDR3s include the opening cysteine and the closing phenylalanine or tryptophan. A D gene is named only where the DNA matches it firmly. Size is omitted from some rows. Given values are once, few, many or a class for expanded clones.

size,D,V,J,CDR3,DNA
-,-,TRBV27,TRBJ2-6,CASSIAFWLQSRANVLTF,TGTGCCAGCAGTATCGCATTCTGGCTACAAAGTCGGGCCAACGTCCTGACTTTC
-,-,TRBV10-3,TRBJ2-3,CAISEGQTSTDTQYF,TGTGCCATCAGTGAGGGACAGACTAGCACAGATACGCAGTATTTT
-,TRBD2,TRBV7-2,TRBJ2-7,CASSLGVAGGYEQYF,TGTGCCAGCAGCTTAGGGGTAGCGGGGGGTTACGAGCAGTACTTC
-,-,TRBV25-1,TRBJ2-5,CASAPQAGQETQYF,TGTGCCAGCGCCCCCCAGGCAGGCCAAGAGACCCAGTACTTC
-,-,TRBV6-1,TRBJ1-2,CASSEGYRYYGYTF,TGTGCCAGCAGTGAAGGTTACCGCTACTATGGCTACACCTTC
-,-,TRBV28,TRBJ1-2,CASSFDRYGYTF,TGTGCCAGCAGTTTCGACAGGTATGGCTACACCTTC
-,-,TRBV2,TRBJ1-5,CASSGRGANSNQPQHF,TGTGCCAGCAGTGGGAGAGGAGCTAATAGCAATCAGCCCCAGCATTTT
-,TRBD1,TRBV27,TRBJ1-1,CASSFGQGGFEAFF,TGTGCCAGCAGTTTCGGCCAGGGGGGGTTTGAAGCTTTCTTT
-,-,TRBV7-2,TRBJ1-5,CASSLSGAGQPQHF,TGTGCCAGCAGCTTATCCGGGGCGGGACAGCCCCAGCATTTT
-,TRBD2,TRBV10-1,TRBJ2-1,CASSESGTSGINEQFF,TGCGCCAGCAGTGAGTCGGGGACTAGCGGGATAAATGAGCAGTTCTTC
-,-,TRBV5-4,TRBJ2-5,CASSLGEGAQGTQYF,TGTGCCAGCAGCCTGGGGGAGGGGGCGCAGGGGACCCAGTACTTC
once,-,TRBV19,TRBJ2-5,CASSPRTLETQYF,TGTGCCAGTAGCCCTAGGACCCTAGAGACCCAGTACTTC
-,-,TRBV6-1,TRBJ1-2,CATLGGYHGYTF,TGTGCCACCCTGGGGGGGTATCATGGCTACACCTTC
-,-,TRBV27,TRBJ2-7,CASSFQGGRDEQYF,TGTGCCAGCAGTTTCCAGGGGGGTAGGGACGAGCAGTACTTC
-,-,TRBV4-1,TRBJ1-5,CASSQEFSQPQHF,TGCGCCAGCAGCCAAGAATTCAGCCAGCCCCAGCATTTT
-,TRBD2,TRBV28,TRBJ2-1,CASSVLGTSGKFNEQFF,TGTGCCAGCAGCGTTTTAGGGACTAGCGGGAAATTCAATGAGCAGTTCTTC
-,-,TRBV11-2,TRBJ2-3,CASSLLSTDTQYF,TGTGCCAGCAGCTTATTAAGCACAGATACGCAGTATTTT
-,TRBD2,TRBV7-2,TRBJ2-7,CASSSTGASGGEQYF,TGTGCCAGCAGCTCGACGGGGGCTAGCGGGGGCGAGCAGTACTTC
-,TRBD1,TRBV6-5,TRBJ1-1,CASSYDRVLTEAFF,TGTGCCAGCAGTTACGACAGGGTACTTACTGAAGCTTTCTTT
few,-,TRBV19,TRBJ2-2,CASSIGSGTGELFF,TGTGCCAGTAGTATAGGGTCAGGGACCGGGGAGCTGTTTTTT
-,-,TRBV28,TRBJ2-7,CASSLGQGRPYEQYF,TGTGCCAGCAGTTTGGGGCAGGGACGCCCCTACGAGCAGTACTTC
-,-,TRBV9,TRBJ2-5,CASSAPLGTSQETQYF,TGTGCCAGCAGCGCCCCCTTAGGGACTTCCCAAGAGACCCAGTACTTC
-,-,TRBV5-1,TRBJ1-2,CASRVGDDYGYTF,TGCGCCAGCAGGGTAGGGGACGACTATGGCTACACCTTC
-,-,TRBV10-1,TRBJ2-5,CASSDGVRGEETQYF,TGCGCCAGCAGTGATGGTGTTCGTGGGGAAGAGACCCAGTACTTC
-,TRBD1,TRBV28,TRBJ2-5,CASSLWGDRAKTQYF,TGTGCCAGCAGTTTATGGGGGGACAGGGCCAAGACCCAGTACTTC
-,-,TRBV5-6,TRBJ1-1,CASSQGKMNTEAFF,TGTGCCAGCAGTCAGGGGAAAATGAACACTGAAGCTTTCTTT
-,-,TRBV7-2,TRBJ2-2,CANRGVGGELFF,TGTGCCAACCGCGGGGTTGGGGGGGAGCTGTTTTTT
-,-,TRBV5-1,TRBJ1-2,CASRQAGLNYGYTF,TGCGCCAGCAGGCAGGCAGGGCTTAACTATGGCTACACCTTC
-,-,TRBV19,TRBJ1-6,CASSIQQGLNTPLHF,TGTGCCAGTAGTATCCAACAGGGTCTTAATACACCCCTCCACTTT
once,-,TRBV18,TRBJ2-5,CASSPIEGLLKTQYF,TGTGCCAGCTCACCAATAGAAGGCTTACTGAAGACCCAGTACTTC
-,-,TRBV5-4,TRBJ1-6,CASRASNGRSPLHF,TGTGCCAGCAGAGCGTCGAATGGGCGATCACCCCTCCACTTT
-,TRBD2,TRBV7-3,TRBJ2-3,CASSPGLAPSGPSDTQYF,TGTGCCAGCAGCCCGGGACTAGCGCCCTCAGGACCTTCAGATACGCAGTATTTT
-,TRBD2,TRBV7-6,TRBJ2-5,CASSPSPLILAGGGGTQYF,TGTGCCAGCAGCCCCTCCCCCCTCATACTAGCGGGCGGGGGAGGGACCCAGTACTTC
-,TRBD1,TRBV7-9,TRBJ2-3,CASTNPTGGTDTQYF,TGTGCCAGCACCAACCCGACAGGGGGCACAGATACGCAGTATTTT
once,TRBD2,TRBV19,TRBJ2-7,CATKREGLYEQYF,TGTGCCACGAAGCGGGAGGGCCTCTACGAGCAGTACTTC
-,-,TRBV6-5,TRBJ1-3,CASTGGFSGNTIYF,TGTGCCAGCACCGGCGGTTTCTCTGGAAACACCATATATTTT
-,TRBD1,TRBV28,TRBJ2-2,CASSNLQGVVYVGELFF,TGTGCCAGCAGTAACTTACAGGGGGTAGTTTATGTGGGAGAGCTGTTTTTT
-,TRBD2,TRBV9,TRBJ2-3,CASSPFSGRGTDTQYF,TGTGCCAGCAGCCCCTTTAGCGGGAGAGGCACAGATACGCAGTATTTT
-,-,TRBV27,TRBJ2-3,CASSLIPGTDTQYF,TGTGCCAGCAGTTTAATCCCGGGAACAGATACGCAGTATTTT
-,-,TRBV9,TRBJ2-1,CASSVGAYNEQFF,TGTGCCAGCAGCGTAGGGGCATACAATGAGCAGTTCTTC
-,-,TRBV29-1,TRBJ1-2,CSVGGRGRGDYGYTF,TGCAGCGTTGGAGGGCGGGGGCGAGGCGACTATGGCTACACCTTC
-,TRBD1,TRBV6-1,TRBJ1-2,CASSEGTGSYGYTF,TGTGCCAGCAGTGAAGGGACAGGGTCCTATGGCTACACCTTC
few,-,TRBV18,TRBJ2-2,CASSRGGTGTGELFF,TGTGCCAGCTCACGGGGCGGAACTGGAACCGGGGAGCTGTTTTTT
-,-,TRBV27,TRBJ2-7,CASSFFQGGYEQYF,TGTGCCAGCAGTTTTTTTCAGGGTGGGTACGAGCAGTACTTC
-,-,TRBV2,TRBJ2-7,CASTMDGYEQYF,TGTGCCAGCACCATGGACGGATACGAGCAGTACTTC
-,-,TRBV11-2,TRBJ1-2,CASSLSTENYGYTF,TGTGCCAGCAGTCTTTCGACAGAAAACTATGGCTACACCTTC
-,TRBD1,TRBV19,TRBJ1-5,CASSIQGDRQPQHF,TGTGCCAGTAGTATCCAGGGGGATCGGCAGCCCCAGCATTTT
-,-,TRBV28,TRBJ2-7,CASSSPYSYEQYF,TGTGCCAGCAGTTCTCCCTACTCCTACGAGCAGTACTTC
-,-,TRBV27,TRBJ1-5,CASRTGQLSNQPQHF,TGTGCCAGCAGGACAGGACAGTTAAGCAATCAGCCCCAGCATTTT
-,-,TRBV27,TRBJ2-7,CASSLTRAAYEQYF,TGTGCCAGCAGTTTAACCAGGGCGGCCTACGAGCAGTACTTC
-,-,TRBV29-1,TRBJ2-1,CSVGTGRNEQFF,TGCAGCGTTGGTACGGGGAGGAATGAGCAGTTCTTC